Described below is a single T cell receptor (beta chain) sequence and its context. It has no known antigen specificity. The record has no base qualities; no much larger clone is one base away. The data were taken from a study of shared clonotypes between healthy human individuals (dated by TCRdb to 2018 to 2020). About the full investigation: The cohort comprised two women and a few men aged 18 to 49 years. For each donor, CD4 naive and CD4 memory were each given three plates, CD8 naive was given two plates, and CD8 memory was given one plate. To estimate repertoire size and how much clonotypes are shared between individuals, the study performed deep sequencing of blood TCR repertoires from about five healthy adults. To increase sequencing depth and limit assay-specific biases, TCR repertoire library preparation and sequencing were carried out by different laboratories using diverse techniques. Leukapheresis yielded between about 0.9 and 9 billion PBMCs per donor. Study-wide conclusions, independent of this receptor: Even with the large sequencing depth, rarefaction of the sorted-subset datasets indicated that sequencing was incomplete. Pairwise subsampling led to the expectation that sequencing depth would affect the degree of clonotype sharing among donors. Compared with non-shared clonotypes, clonotypes shared by all four sorted-subset donors had higher generation probabilities. Because the study included only a small number of donors, the genetic and exposure-history diversity represented was limited. Sampling was limited to blood, and TCR repertoires in tissue likely differ from TCR repertoires in blood. Sharing across a few donors was observed for about 4.8% of naive CD4, over 3% of naive CD8, roughly 2.3% of memory CD4, and about 0.4% of memory CD8 clonotypes. Naive subsets generally had larger estimated clonotype richness than memory subsets did.

For the CD8 naive samples, CD45RO-negative cells were positively selected for CCR7, yielding a CD45RA+CCR7+ population from which TemRA cells were excluded. Donors were healthy HIV-negative adults with no recently reported acute infections or vaccinations. Every donor was a Caucasian adult residing in Nashville, Tennessee, USA. Blood was obtained by leukapheresis, after which PBMCs were separated by Ficoll-Histopaque density gradient centrifugation and cryopreserved in liquid nitrogen vapor phase. Purity and quantity of every magnetically sorted T cell population were checked by analytical flow cytometry. Genomic DNA was isolated from every sorted fraction and measured by UV absorbance on a Nanodrop 2000c. The CDR3, from cysteine to phenylalanine, totals 16 residues. The read is trimmed to its CDR3 DNA, 48 bases read in frame from base 1. V sheds 2 bases and J sheds 5 bases, leaving 19 bases between their ends. According to the germline V gene, CDR1 reads MNHNS and CDR2 reads SASEGT.

Using the deep immunoSEQ assay, TCR CDR3 regions were amplified from genomic DNA by multiplex PCR. Genomic DNA extracted from each cell subset was distributed evenly over all wells of several immunoSEQ 96-well plates, and each plate served as one replicate. For sorted subsets, roughly 200 ng genomic DNA, equal to tens of thousands of T cell genomes, was loaded into each replicate PCR. Purified libraries were measured with a Qubit 3.0 fluorometer, size-checked on a Bioanalyzer 2100, and measured again with the KAPA Library Quantification kit. A separate single-read 150-cycle Illumina NextSeq 550 flow cell was used to sequence each immunoSEQ 96-well plate. The source study handled its data this way. Because only junctional sequences without quality scores were contained in the immunoSEQ output, filtering matching that applied to full-length reads could not be performed. To assign V/J genes and CDR3, sequences were annotated using PyIR, a Python wrapper for IgBLAST v1.9, with IMGT germline references. Reads with weak V/J assignments (E-value above 1e-6), missing CDR3, stop codons, out-of-frame junctions, or ambiguous translated residues were removed. V3J clonotypes were defined by identical inferred V gene, J gene, and CDR3 amino acid sequence. The percentage overlap between two repertoires was calculated by dividing the number of shared unique clonotypes by the size of the smaller repertoire. Richness of each repertoire was evaluated using RTK rarefaction, the Chao1 estimator, and Recon v2.1 estimates of unobserved clonotypes. Generation probabilities for all TCRbeta clonotypes obtained by the gDNA method from a handful of donors were computed using OLGA. The clones in this table, taken by TCRdb from immuneACCESS, are in-frame only. Not every clone is retained; where verified, under half of the shortfall comes from an unresolved V gene, and the cause of the rest is unknown. Clone size and V and J calls were adopted from that table, with D and trimming inferred from the DNA. The sample table contains 2 million to 2.5 million clones; only one count was recorded for about 94% of them. The ten largest clones capture 1% to 1.3% of the sample.

Sequencing input: naive CD8+ T cells sorted from blood. The cell subset or site label, read with the paper, signifies: CD45RA+CCR7+. This sequence uses TRBV6-1 and TRBJ2-7; tentative D gene TRBD1, with 6 bases matching. This clonotype originated in a man aged 18 to 35 in good health. Read as DNA, the sequence is TGTGCCAGCAGTGAATGGGTGGGGGCGATCGAGCACGAGCAGTACTTC. This is translated as CASSEWVGAIEHEQYF.